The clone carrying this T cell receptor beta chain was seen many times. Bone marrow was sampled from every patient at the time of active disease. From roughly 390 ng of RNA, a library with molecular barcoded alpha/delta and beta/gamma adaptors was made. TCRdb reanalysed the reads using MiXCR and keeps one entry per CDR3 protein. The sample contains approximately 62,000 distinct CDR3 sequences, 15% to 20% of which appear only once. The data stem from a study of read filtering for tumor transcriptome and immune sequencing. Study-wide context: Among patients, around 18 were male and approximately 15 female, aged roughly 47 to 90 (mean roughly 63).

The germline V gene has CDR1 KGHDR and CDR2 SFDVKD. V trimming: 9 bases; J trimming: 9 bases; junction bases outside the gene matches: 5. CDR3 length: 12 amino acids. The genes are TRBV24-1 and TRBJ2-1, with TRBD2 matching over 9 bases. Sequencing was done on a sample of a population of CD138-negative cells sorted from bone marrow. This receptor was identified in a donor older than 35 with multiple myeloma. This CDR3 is CATAGGPGEQFF. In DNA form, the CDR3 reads TGTGCCACCGCGGGAGGGCCGGGTGAGCAGTTCTTC.